This TCR beta chain is drawn from a study of blood T cells in healthy people across ages. Study findings and constraints: There was no known CMV status for donors, so expanded clonotype changes were possibly confounded. Naive and antigen-experienced cells were not separated, limiting conclusive comparison.

To note about this clonotype: The antigen is unknown.

CDR1 is LGHDT and CDR2 is YNNKEL in the germline V gene (reference sequence). Trimming stripped 0 bases from V and 7 bases from J, with 18 bases between. The CDR3 contains 16 residues. A second roughly 6 to 12 cycle PCR used barcoded and J-beta primers. TCRdb redid the calling of the 5' RACE reads with MiXCR, one entry per CDR3 protein. The table records over 600,000 distinct CDR3 sequences, around three fifths of them present only once. In terms of origin and age, donors were healthy Caucasian individuals from Russia aged about 6 to 90. The chain employs TRBV3-1 and TRBJ1-2, with D possibly matching TRBD1 (5 bases). The specimen sequenced was blood. This receptor was taken from a man aged 40-50 years in good health. CDR3 in DNA: TGTGCCAGCAGCCAAGATCATGGGCAGGGAGGATCTGGCTACACCTTC. Protein product: CASSQDHGQGGSGYTF.